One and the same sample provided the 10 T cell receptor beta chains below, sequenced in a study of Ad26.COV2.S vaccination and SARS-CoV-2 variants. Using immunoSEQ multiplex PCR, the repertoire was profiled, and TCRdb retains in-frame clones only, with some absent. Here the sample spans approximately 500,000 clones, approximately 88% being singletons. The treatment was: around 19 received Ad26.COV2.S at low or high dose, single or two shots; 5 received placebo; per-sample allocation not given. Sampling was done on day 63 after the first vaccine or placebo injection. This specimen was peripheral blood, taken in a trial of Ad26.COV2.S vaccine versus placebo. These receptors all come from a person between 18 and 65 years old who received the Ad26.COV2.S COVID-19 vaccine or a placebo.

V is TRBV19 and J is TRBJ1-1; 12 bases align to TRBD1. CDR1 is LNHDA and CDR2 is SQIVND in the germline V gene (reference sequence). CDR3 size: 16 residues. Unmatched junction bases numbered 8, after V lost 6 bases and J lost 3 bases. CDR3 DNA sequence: TGTGCCAGTAGCGGGACAGGGGGCGCGAGGTACACTGAAGCTTTCTTT. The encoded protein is CASSGTGGARYTEAFF.

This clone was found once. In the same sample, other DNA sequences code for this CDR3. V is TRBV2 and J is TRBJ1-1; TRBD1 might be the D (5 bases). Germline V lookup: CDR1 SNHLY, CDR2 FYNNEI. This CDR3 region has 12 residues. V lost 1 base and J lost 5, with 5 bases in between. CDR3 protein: CASSEGGTEAFF. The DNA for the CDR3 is TGTGCCAGCAGTGAAGGGGGGACTGAAGCTTTCTTT.

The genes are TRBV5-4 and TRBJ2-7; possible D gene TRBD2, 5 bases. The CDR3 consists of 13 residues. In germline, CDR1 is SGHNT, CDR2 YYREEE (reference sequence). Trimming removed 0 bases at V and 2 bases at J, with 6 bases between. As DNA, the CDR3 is TGTGCCAGCAGCTTGGACGGGACCTACGAGCAGTACTTC. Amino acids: CASSLDGTYEQYF.

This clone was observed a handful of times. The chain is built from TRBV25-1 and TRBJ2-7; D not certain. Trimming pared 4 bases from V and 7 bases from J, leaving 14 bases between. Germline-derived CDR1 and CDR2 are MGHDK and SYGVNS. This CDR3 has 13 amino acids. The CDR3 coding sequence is TGTGCCAGCAGTGTTCAGGCCCATGGGGAGCAGTACTTC. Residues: CASSVQAHGEQYF.

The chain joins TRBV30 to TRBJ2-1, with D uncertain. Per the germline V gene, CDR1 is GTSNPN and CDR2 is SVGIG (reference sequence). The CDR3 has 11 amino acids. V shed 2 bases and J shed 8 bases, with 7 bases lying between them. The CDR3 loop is CAWSRAHEQFF. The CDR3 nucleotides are TGTGCCTGGAGTCGGGCGCATGAGCAGTTCTTC.

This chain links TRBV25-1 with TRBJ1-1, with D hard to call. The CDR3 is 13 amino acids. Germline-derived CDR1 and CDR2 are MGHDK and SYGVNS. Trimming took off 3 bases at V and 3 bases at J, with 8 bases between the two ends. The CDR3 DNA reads TGTGCCAGCAGTGACAAGTTCTACACTGAAGCTTTCTTT. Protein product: CASSDKFYTEAFF.

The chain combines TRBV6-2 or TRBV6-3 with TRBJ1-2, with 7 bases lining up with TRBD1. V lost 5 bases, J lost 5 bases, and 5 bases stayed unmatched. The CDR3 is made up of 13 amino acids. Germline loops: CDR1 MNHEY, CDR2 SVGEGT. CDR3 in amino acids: CASSPGQSYGYTF. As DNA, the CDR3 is TGTGCCAGCAGTCCGGGACAGTCTTATGGCTACACCTTC.

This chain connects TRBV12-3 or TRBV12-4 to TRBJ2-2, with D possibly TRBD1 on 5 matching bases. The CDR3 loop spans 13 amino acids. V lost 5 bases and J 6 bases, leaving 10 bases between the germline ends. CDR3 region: CASSKQAAGELFF. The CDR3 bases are TGTGCCAGCAGTAAACAGGCGGCCGGGGAGCTGTTTTTT.

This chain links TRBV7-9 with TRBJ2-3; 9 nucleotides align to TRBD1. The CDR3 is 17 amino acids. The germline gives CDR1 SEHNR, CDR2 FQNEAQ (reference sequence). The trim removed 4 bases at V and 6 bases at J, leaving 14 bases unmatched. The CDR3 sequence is CASSSHRGLGDSDTQYF. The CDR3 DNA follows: TGTGCCAGCAGCTCACACAGGGGGCTGGGGGATTCGGATACGCAGTATTTT.

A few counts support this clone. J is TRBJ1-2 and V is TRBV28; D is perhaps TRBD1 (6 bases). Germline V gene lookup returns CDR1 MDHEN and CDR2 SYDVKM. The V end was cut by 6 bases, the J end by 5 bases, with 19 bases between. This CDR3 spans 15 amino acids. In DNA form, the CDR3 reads TGTGCCAGCAGAATTGGGGGCCCCCTCGGGTATGGCTACACCTTC. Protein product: CASRIGGPLGYGYTF.